Listed here are 19 T cell receptor beta chains from one sample, sequenced in a study of human CD8 memory T cell subsets. UMI-labeled 5' RACE was the method by which TCR beta libraries were made. Using the 5' RACE reads, TCRdb records one entry per CDR3 protein without DNA. This repertoire includes around 10,000 distinct CDR3 sequences. The specimen sequenced was CD8+ T cells from PBMCs. These receptors all stem from a human donor in good health.

The CDR3 sequence: CASSPGLRNIQYF. V and J are TRBV6-2 or TRBV6-3 and TRBJ2-4; TCRdb's D call, TRBD2, is unchecked because there is no DNA. Germline V gene data show CDR1 as MNHEY and CDR2 as SVGEGT. The CDR3 runs 13 residues.

The chain joins TRBV6-2 or TRBV6-3 to TRBJ1-1. CDR1 is MNHEY and CDR2 is SVGEGT in the germline V gene. CDR3 size: 11 residues. The CDR3 spells CASRGGTEAFF.

CDR3 residues: CASSADVTGELFF. The chain carries TRBV6-4 and TRBJ2-2. Germline CDR1 is MRHNA and CDR2 is SNTAGT. This CDR3 contains 13 residues.

CDR3 residues: CASSPDRNTGELFF. The chain recombines TRBV7-9 with TRBJ2-2; without DNA, the TCRdb call of TRBD1 cannot be checked. Germline CDR1 is SEHNR and CDR2 is FQNEAQ (reference sequence). The CDR3 is 14 residues long. Using reference TRBV7-9 and TRBJ2-2 for the parts outside the CDR3, the full variable domain is DTGVSQNPRHKITKRGQNVTFRCDPISEHNRLYWYRQTLGQGPEFLTYFQNEAQLEKSRLLSDRFSAERPKGSFSTLEIQRTEQGDSAMYLCASSPDRNTGELFFGEGSRLTVL.

V and J are TRBV27 and TRBJ2-7; checking the TCRdb D call of TRBD1 is not possible without DNA. From germline, CDR1 is MNHEY and CDR2 SMNVEV (reference sequence). This CDR3 has 15 amino acids. The CDR3 loop is CASSPAGAGLYEQYF.

This clonotype counts as medium-sized by frequency. V usage is TRBV5-1 and J usage is TRBJ1-1. The CDR3 has 13 amino acids. CDR1 and CDR2 from the germline V gene are SGHRS and YFSETQ. CDR3: CASRHVETPEAFF.

Frequency places this clonotype as medium-sized (0.01 to 0.1%). This sequence joins TRBV12-3 or TRBV12-4 and TRBJ1-1; lacking DNA, the TRBD1 call made by TCRdb goes unchecked. CDR3 length: 20 residues. This CDR3 reads CASSSTITRDRGQAWTEAFF.

This chain joins TRBV16 and TRBJ2-7; TCRdb gives TRBD1 as the D gene, but with no DNA this cannot be confirmed. Germline CDR1 reads KGHSY; CDR2 reads FQNENV. The CDR3 is 16 residues long. CDR3 in amino acids: CASSQSGVPVAYEQYF.

This clonotype counts as medium-sized by frequency. J is TRBJ2-1 and V is TRBV29-1; TCRdb picks TRBD1, but there is no DNA to check that call. This CDR3 spans 17 amino acids. Germline values: CDR1 SQVTM, CDR2 ANQGSEA. The CDR3 loop is CSVVSGSRLRSYNEQFF.

The rearrangement uses TRBV7-9 and TRBJ2-5; TCRdb returns TRBD1, unconfirmable since there is no DNA. Germline loops: CDR1 SEHNR, CDR2 FQNEAQ (reference sequence). This CDR3 is 15 amino acids long. CDR3 residues: CASSPWGESDNWEYF.

The rearrangement joins TRBV30 to TRBJ2-3; TCRdb designates TRBD1, a call that cannot be tested without DNA. Germline assignment: CDR1 GTSNPN and CDR2 SVGIG (reference sequence). The CDR3 covers 13 residues. CDR3 region: CAWSVRTGDTQYF. The entire variable domain, with the rest obtained from reference TRBV30 and TRBJ2-3, is as follows: SQTIHQWPATLVQPVGSPLSLECTVEGTSNPNLYWYRQAAGRGLQLLFYSVGIGQISSEVPQNLSASRPQDRQFILSSKKLLLSDSGFYLCAWSVRTGDTQYFGPGTRLTVL.

Considering frequency, this clonotype is medium-sized. The chain carries TRBV30 and TRBJ2-7. Germline V CDR1 and CDR2: GTSNPN, SVGIG (reference sequence). CDR3 length: 11 residues. CDR3 residues: CAWTSAYEQYF. Complete variable domain (other parts from reference TRBV30 and TRBJ2-7): SQTIHQWPATLVQPVGSPLSLECTVEGTSNPNLYWYRQAAGRGLQLLFYSVGIGQISSEVPQNLSASRPQDRQFILSSKKLLLSDSGFYLCAWTSAYEQYFGPGTRLTVT.

The V call is TRBV20-1, the J call TRBJ2-7; the TCRdb D gene call, TRBD1, has no DNA to confirm it. The CDR3 is made up of 14 amino acids. The germline CDR1 and CDR2 sequences are DFQATT and SNEGSKA (reference sequence). CDR3 amino acids: CSAREDRGPYEQYF.

The chain is built from TRBV4-3 and TRBJ1-5; TCRdb reports TRBD1, a call that lacks DNA to check it against. The V gene's germline CDR1 is LGHNA and CDR2 YSLEER. The CDR3 loop spans 15 amino acids. The CDR3 loop is CASSLDRISNQPQHF.

By frequency, this clonotype is medium-sized (0.01 to 0.1%). V and J are TRBV28 and TRBJ1-1. The CDR3 contains 11 residues. Germline V lookup: CDR1 MDHEN, CDR2 SYDVKM. This CDR3 reads CGSLINTEAFF.

The V gene is TRBV7-9, the J gene TRBJ2-1. Germline-derived CDR1 and CDR2 are SEHNR and FQNEAQ (reference sequence). CDR3 size: 11 residues. CDR3 region: CASRDTSKQFF. The whole variable domain, remainder taken from reference TRBV7-9 and TRBJ2-1, is DTGVSQNPRHKITKRGQNVTFRCDPISEHNRLYWYRQTLGQGPEFLTYFQNEAQLEKSRLLSDRFSAERPKGSFSTLEIQRTEQGDSAMYLCASRDTSKQFFGPGTRLTVL.

The CDR3 here is CASSPDRYSNQPQHF. The chain uses TRBV9 and TRBJ1-5; TCRdb gives TRBD1 as the D gene, but with no DNA this cannot be confirmed. The CDR3 covers 15 residues. Per the germline V gene, CDR1 is SGDLS and CDR2 is YYNGEE.

This clonotype is medium-sized (0.01 to 0.1%) by frequency. The chain is built from TRBV29-1 and TRBJ1-2; TCRdb designates TRBD1, a call that cannot be tested without DNA. Germline V gene lookup returns CDR1 SQVTM and CDR2 ANQGSEA. This CDR3 is built from 14 residues. This chain's CDR3 is CSVEWGGLNYGYTF.

The rearrangement joins TRBV11-2 to TRBJ2-1; the TCRdb call, TRBD2, lacks DNA for checking. This CDR3 contains 15 residues. Germline V gives CDR1 SGHAT, CDR2 FQNNGV. Here the CDR3 reads CASSLPRASEDEQFF.